The 8 T cell receptor beta chains below were found in one sample sequenced in a study of blood T cell repertoires in COVID-19. The repertoire was sequenced with immunoSEQ multiplex PCR; TCRdb's copy has only in-frame clones and lacks some. This sample has around 300,000 clones, with 90% found just once. Sequenced material: peripheral blood. Receptor source: a woman aged 30 to 39 with COVID-19, enrolled during active disease.

This chain links TRBV5-6 with TRBJ2-6; the match to TRBD1 covers 9 bases. Trimming took 0 bases from V and 3 from J; bases not matched to a gene: 4. The CDR3 loop spans 17 amino acids. Germline V lookup: CDR1 SGHDT, CDR2 YYEEEE. DNA for the CDR3: TGTGCCAGCAGCTTGGGGGACAGGGCAAATGGGGCCAACGTCCTGACTTTC. This encodes CASSLGDRANGANVLTF.

V and J are TRBV19 and TRBJ2-7, with 7 bases fitting TRBD1. Germline values: CDR1 LNHDA, CDR2 SQIVND (reference sequence). V lost 4 bases to trimming and J lost 0 bases; unmatched junction nucleotides: 3. CDR3 length: 14 residues. CDR3 amino acids: CASSTTGTSYEQYF. The CDR3 bases are TGTGCCAGTAGTACGACAGGGACCTCCTACGAGCAGTACTTC. Based on the CDR3 plus reference TRBV19 and TRBJ2-7, the full variable domain is DGGITQSPKYLFRKEGQNVTLSCEQNLNHDAMYWYRQDPGQGLRLIYYSQIVNDFQKGDIAEGYSVSREKKESFPLTVTSAQKNPTAFYLCASSTTGTSYEQYFGPGTRLTVT.

This chain uses TRBV10-1 with TRBJ2-3; 10 bases align to TRBD2. This CDR3 is 15 amino acids long. CDR1 and CDR2 (germline): WNHNN, SYGVQD (reference sequence). The trim removed 8 bases at V and 0 bases at J, leaving 5 bases unmatched. The CDR3 coding sequence is TGCGCCAGCTCAGGACTAGCGGCTAGCACAGATACGCAGTATTTT. It codes for CASSGLAASTDTQYF.

V gene TRBV5-6 combines with J gene TRBJ2-1; tentative D call: TRBD2 (5 bases). Trimming removed 4 bases from V and 3 bases from J, with 17 bases in between. The germline V gene has CDR1 SGHDT and CDR2 YYEEEE. The CDR3 extends over 16 amino acids. CDR3 residues: CASSTSKRGNYNEQFF. The CDR3 coding sequence is TGTGCCAGCAGCACCTCGAAACGGGGAAACTACAATGAGCAGTTCTTC.

The rearrangement joins TRBV30 to TRBJ1-5, with 10 bases fitting TRBD1. This CDR3 contains 15 residues. CDR1 is GTSNPN, CDR2 SVGIG, per germline (reference sequence). Germline trimming cut 1 base from V and 2 bases from J; bases unmatched to any gene: 2. The CDR3 is CAWSGGTGGNQPQHF. The DNA of the CDR3 is TGTGCCTGGAGTGGCGGGACAGGGGGCAATCAGCCCCAGCATTTT.

This sequence joins TRBV24-1 and TRBJ1-2, with 10 positions matching TRBD1. Unmatched junction bases numbered 7, after V lost 7 bases and J lost 6 bases. Germline values: CDR1 KGHDR, CDR2 SFDVKD. The CDR3 length is 14 residues. The DNA for the CDR3 is TGTGCCACCAGATCCGGGACAGGGGTTAATGGCTACACCTTC. Residues: CATRSGTGVNGYTF.

The V call is TRBV25-1, the J call TRBJ2-1, with TRBD2 as a possible D gene (5 bases). CDR3 length: 16 residues. The germline V gene encodes CDR1 MGHDK and CDR2 SYGVNS. V was cut by 7 bases and J by 4 bases, with 20 bases left in between. The CDR3 region has the DNA TGTGCCAGCACCTTATCTGACAACCCGGGATACAATGAGCAGTTCTTC. The encoded protein is CASTLSDNPGYNEQFF.

The CDR3 DNA is TGTGCCAGCAGCTCCGAAAACAGGGCGCTGAACACTGAAGCTTTCTTT. This sequence encodes CASSSENRALNTEAFF. The chain employs TRBV5-4 and TRBJ1-1, with TRBD1 as a possible D gene (6 bases). CDR3 length: 16 residues. Trimming cost V 3 bases and J 0 bases, with 15 bases left between them. CDR1 is SGHNT and CDR2 is YYREEE in the germline V gene (reference sequence).